One T cell receptor (beta chain) is described in this entry. Original analysis: Amplification of reference gene primers was used by the study to estimate nucleated cell counts. Assay used: immunoSEQ multiplex PCR; TCRdb lists only in-frame clones, some missing. D and trimming come from the DNA, and the V and J calls and clone size come from that table. Of around 12,000 clones listed, about 76% were seen once; the top ten hold 40% to 45%. In germline, CDR1 is SGHRS, CDR2 YFSETQ. The CDR3 has 21 residues. V lost 4 bases and J lost 6; bases outside the gene matches: 25. This sample was included in a study of blood T cell repertoires in COVID-19. Study details: Samples taken during acute and convalescent COVID-19 were collected in the United States, Italy and Spain. In each case, the material was cDNA or gDNA derived from T cells, B-cell-depleted T cells, or PBMCs.

V and J are TRBV5-1 and TRBJ2-1, with TRBD1 matching over 10 bases. The sequence derives from a woman older than 75 with acute or convalescent COVID-19. The sequenced sample consisted of peripheral blood. The CDR3 DNA reads as TGCGCCAGCAGCGACTTTGGTGCTGTAAACTCCGGGACAGGGGCGCGCAATGAGCAGTTCTTC. It encodes CASSDFGAVNSGTGARNEQFF.